The T cell receptor beta chain under discussion was sequenced for a study of beta chain features in type 1 diabetes. The length of the CDR3 is 12 residues. Germline V CDR1 and CDR2: SGHTA, FQGNSA. Trimming cost V 5 bases and J 13 bases, with 15 bases left between them. Comment on this clone: Its target is not known.

Sequenced material consisted of expressed TCRB transcripts (all of the isolated RNA was reverse transcribed). Method: immunoSEQ multiplex PCR; TCRdb's copy keeps in-frame clones and lacks some. This repertoire shows hundreds of thousands of clones, more than 12% found once; its top ten account for roughly 0.04%. Points from the study as a whole: All four CD4+ subsets of Type 1 diabetes patients contained TCRB CDR3s that were moderately but significantly shorter.

J is TRBJ2-4 and V is TRBV7-2; perhaps TRBD1 as D (6 bases). Material: naive CD4+ T cells from blood. The receptor was derived from a man younger than 30 with type 1 diabetes. The CDR3 loop is CASSLRDTMQYF. Written as DNA, the CDR3 is TGTGCCAGCAGCCTCAGGGACACGATGCAGTACTTC.